What follows are 18 T cell receptor beta chains derived from one specimen sequenced in a study of shared clonotypes between healthy human individuals. Terminally differentiated effector memory CD45RA+ cells were excluded from the naive CD8 cells, which were CD45RO-negative and positively selected for CCR7. Method: immunoSEQ multiplex PCR; TCRdb's copy keeps in-frame clones and lacks some. Of around 2,000,000 clones listed, 93% are singletons. The specimen sequenced was naive CD8+ T cells from PBMCs. These receptors all come from a man between 18 and 35 years old in good health. Some clones in this sample may be carry-over from other donors' samples.

The rearrangement links TRBV7-3 to TRBJ1-1, with 8 bases fitting TRBD1. The CDR3 is 15 amino acids. V lost 5 bases and J lost 1; bases outside the gene matches: 6. In germline, CDR1 is SGHTA, CDR2 FQGTGA. CDR3 DNA: TGTGCCAGCAGCCCGTCCGGGACAGGGAACACTGAAGCTTTCTTT. Its protein is CASSPSGTGNTEAFF. Full variable domain (remainder filled in from reference TRBV7-3 and TRBJ1-1): GAGVSQTPSNKVTEKGKYVELRCDPISGHTALYWYRQSLGQGPEFLIYFQGTGAADDSGLPNDRFFAVRPEGSVSTLKIQRTERGDSAVYLCASSPSGTGNTEAFFGQGTRLTVV.

The chain links TRBV21-1 to TRBJ1-5. TRBV21-1 is tagged as a pseudogene. This CDR3 region has 13 residues. CDR3 DNA: TGTGCCAGCAGCGTGGACCCTAAGGGCCCAAGGCATTTT. It yields the protein CASSVDPKGPRHF.

The J gene is TRBJ2-1, the V gene TRBV14, with a weak D call TRBD2 (5 bases). V shed 4 bases and J shed 8 bases, with 18 bases lying between them. The CDR3 is 15 amino acids. Per the germline V gene, CDR1 is SGHDN and CDR2 is FVKESK. CDR3 in amino acids: CASSPPGTGSDEQFF. In DNA form, the CDR3 reads TGTGCCAGCAGCCCCCCGGGTACGGGAAGCGATGAGCAGTTCTTC.

V gene TRBV7-9 combines with J gene TRBJ2-1; the match to TRBD2 covers 8 bases. This CDR3 region has 14 residues. CDR1 is SEHNR and CDR2 is FQNEAQ in the germline V gene (reference sequence). V shed 3 bases, J shed 4 bases, and the junction held 2 bases outside the gene matches. The CDR3 is CASSFSGKYNEQFF. The CDR3 DNA reads TGTGCCAGCAGCTTTAGCGGGAAATACAATGAGCAGTTCTTC.

The chain joins TRBV5-6 to TRBJ2-3; D perhaps matches TRBD2 (5 bases). V lost 0 bases, J lost 6 bases, and 11 bases lay in between. The length of the CDR3 is 14 residues. The germline gives CDR1 SGHDT, CDR2 YYEEEE. CDR3 amino acids: CASSLEREGDTQYF. CDR3 nucleotide sequence: TGTGCCAGCAGCTTGGAACGGGAAGGGGATACGCAGTATTTT. The whole variable domain, filled in from reference TRBV5-6 and TRBJ2-3, reads DAGVTQSPTHLIKTRGQQVTLRCSPKSGHDTVSWYQQALGQGPQFIFQYYEEEERQRGNFPDRFSGHQFPNYSSELNVNALLLGDSALYLCASSLEREGDTQYFGPGTRLTVL.

This sequence joins TRBV4-2 and TRBJ2-1, with a weak D call TRBD2 (6 bases). V was shortened by 4 bases and J by 5 bases, with 15 bases between the two germline ends. CDR3 length: 15 amino acids. Per germline, CDR1 LGHNA and CDR2 YNFKEQ. CDR3 residues: CASSPDGGEDNEQFF. CDR3 nucleotide sequence: TGTGCCAGCAGCCCAGACGGCGGGGAGGACAATGAGCAGTTCTTC.

The chain is built from TRBV6-1 and TRBJ2-5; 8 bases align to TRBD1. The trim removed 5 bases at V and 5 bases at J, leaving 10 bases unmatched. The germline CDR1 and CDR2 sequences are MNHNS and SASEGT. CDR3 length: 15 residues. CDR3 protein: CASSSGQGPYETQYF. The CDR3 DNA sequence: TGTGCCAGCAGTTCCGGACAGGGACCTTACGAGACCCAGTACTTC.

The V gene is TRBV6-1, the J gene TRBJ2-7; tentatively, D is TRBD1 (5 bases). Per the germline V gene, CDR1 is MNHNS and CDR2 is SASEGT. The V end was cut by 3 bases, the J end by 7 bases, with 22 bases between. This CDR3 spans 16 amino acids. The CDR3 loop reads CASSEPSGRGLGEQYF. CDR3 bases: TGTGCCAGCAGTGAGCCCTCCGGAAGGGGTTTGGGAGAGCAGTACTTC.

The genes are TRBV6-1 and TRBJ1-2; D is unresolved. V was pared by 0 bases and J by 6 bases, with 8 bases between. Germline CDR1 is MNHNS and CDR2 is SASEGT. The CDR3 has 13 residues. Here the CDR3 reads CASSEAHGDGYTF. Here the CDR3 DNA reads TGTGCCAGCAGTGAAGCCCACGGGGATGGCTACACCTTC.

The J gene is TRBJ2-7, the V gene TRBV7-9, with unresolved D. CDR3 length: 13 residues. The germline V gene has CDR1 SEHNR and CDR2 FQNEAQ (reference sequence). V was trimmed by 5 bases and J by 0 bases, leaving 8 bases between them. The CDR3 sequence: CASSPRHSYEQYF. The CDR3 DNA is TGTGCCAGCAGCCCGCGACACTCCTACGAGCAGTACTTC.

In this sample, this clone turned up once. The rearrangement uses TRBV2 and TRBJ2-7; TRBD2 matches 10 bases. V was pared by 3 bases and J by 3 bases, with 5 bases of the junction left unmatched. Germline CDR1 and CDR2: SNHLY and FYNNEI. This CDR3 contains 15 residues. The CDR3 bases are TGTGCCAGCAGTGAGCTAGCGGGAGTTAACTACGAGCAGTACTTC. It is translated as CASSELAGVNYEQYF.

The gene calls are TRBV9 and TRBJ2-1; 8 nucleotides align to TRBD2. The germline V gene has CDR1 SGDLS and CDR2 YYNGEE. The V and J ends lost 2 bases and 6 bases, in that order; junction bases with no gene match: 7. The CDR3 is 15 residues long. The CDR3 sequence: CASSVSGSPGNEQFF. The CDR3, as DNA: TGTGCCAGCAGCGTGAGCGGGAGCCCCGGCAATGAGCAGTTCTTC.

The rearrangement links TRBV27 to TRBJ2-1, with 16 nucleotides matching TRBD2. The V segment lost 5 bases and the J segment 7 bases; nucleotides outside the gene matches: 2. The CDR3 sequence is 15 residues long. Germline loops: CDR1 MNHEY, CDR2 SMNVEV (reference sequence). The CDR3 sequence: CASSGTSGRENEQFF. CDR3 coding DNA: TGTGCCAGCAGTGGGACTAGCGGGAGGGAGAATGAGCAGTTCTTC.

The CDR3 is CASSFLAENTDTQYF. The DNA of the CDR3 is TGTGCCAGCAGTTTTCTAGCGGAAAACACAGATACGCAGTATTTT. J is TRBJ2-3 and V is TRBV28; 7 bases match TRBD2. Germline V gene sequence: CDR1 MDHEN, CDR2 SYDVKM. The CDR3 runs 15 residues. The ends lost 3 bases at V and 2 bases at J; junction bases unmatched: 5.

The CDR3 coding sequence is TGCAGTGGCACGGCAGGCTACGAGCAGTACTTC. It yields the protein CSGTAGYEQYF. The V call is TRBV20-1, the J call TRBJ2-7, with unresolved D. Trimming took off 7 bases at V and 3 bases at J, with 10 bases between the two ends. The germline gives CDR1 DFQATT, CDR2 SNEGSKA (reference sequence). The CDR3 covers 11 residues.

Here the CDR3 reads CASSPDRTETQYF. The CDR3 coding sequence is TGTGCCAGCAGCCCGGACAGGACGGAGACCCAGTACTTC. The chain uses TRBV7-9 and TRBJ2-5; 7 positions match TRBD1. The CDR3 contains 13 residues. Germline CDR1 reads SEHNR; CDR2 reads FQNEAQ (reference sequence). The V gene end was trimmed by 5 bases and the J gene end by 5 bases; junction bases not matched to a gene: 5.

A remark on this clone: This CDR3 is also generated by other DNA sequences in the sample. The chain uses TRBV11-2 and TRBJ2-7; the D is unclear. CDR3 size: 13 residues. Trimming left V 3 bases short and J 1 base short, with 7 bases between. Germline CDR1 and CDR2: SGHAT and FQNNGV. CDR3 amino acids: CASSFSGSYEQYF. The CDR3 DNA is TGTGCCAGCAGCTTTAGTGGGTCCTACGAGCAGTACTTC.

The chain combines TRBV28 with TRBJ2-7; weak D call: TRBD2 (5 bases). Trimming removed 6 bases from V and 2 bases from J, with 14 bases in between. CDR3 length: 14 amino acids. Germline lookup yields CDR1 MDHEN and CDR2 SYDVKM. CDR3 in amino acids: CASSFGVSPYEQYF. CDR3 coding DNA: TGTGCCAGCAGCTTCGGGGTATCACCCTACGAGCAGTACTTC.